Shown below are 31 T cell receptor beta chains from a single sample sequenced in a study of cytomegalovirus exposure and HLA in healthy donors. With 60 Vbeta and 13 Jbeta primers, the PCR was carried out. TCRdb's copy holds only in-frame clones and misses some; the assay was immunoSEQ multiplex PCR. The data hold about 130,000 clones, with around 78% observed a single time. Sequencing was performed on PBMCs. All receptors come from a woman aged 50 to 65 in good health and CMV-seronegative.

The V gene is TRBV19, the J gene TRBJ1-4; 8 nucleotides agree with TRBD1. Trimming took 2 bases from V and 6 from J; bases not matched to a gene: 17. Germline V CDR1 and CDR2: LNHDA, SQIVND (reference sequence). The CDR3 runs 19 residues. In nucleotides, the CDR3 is TGTGCCAGTAGTATAAGGACAGGGTTCTCGTCTCTCTCGGATGAAAAACTGTTTTTT. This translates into CASSIRTGFSSLSDEKLFF.

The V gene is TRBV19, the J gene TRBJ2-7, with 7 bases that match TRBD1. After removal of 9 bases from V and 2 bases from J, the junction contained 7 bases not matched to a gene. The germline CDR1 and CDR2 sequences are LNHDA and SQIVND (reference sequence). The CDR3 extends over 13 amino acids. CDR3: CASGTVPTYEQYF. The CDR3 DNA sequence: TGTGCCAGCGGGACAGTCCCAACCTACGAGCAGTACTTC. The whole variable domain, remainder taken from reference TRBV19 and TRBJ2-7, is DGGITQSPKYLFRKEGQNVTLSCEQNLNHDAMYWYRQDPGQGLRLIYYSQIVNDFQKGDIAEGYSVSREKKESFPLTVTSAQKNPTAFYLCASGTVPTYEQYFGPGTRLTVT.

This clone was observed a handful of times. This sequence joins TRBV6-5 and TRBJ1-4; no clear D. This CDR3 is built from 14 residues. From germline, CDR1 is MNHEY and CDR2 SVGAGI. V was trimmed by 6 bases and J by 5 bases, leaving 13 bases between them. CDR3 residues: CASSRERNNEKLFF. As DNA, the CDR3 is TGTGCCAGCAGCCGGGAGCGGAACAATGAAAAACTGTTTTTT.

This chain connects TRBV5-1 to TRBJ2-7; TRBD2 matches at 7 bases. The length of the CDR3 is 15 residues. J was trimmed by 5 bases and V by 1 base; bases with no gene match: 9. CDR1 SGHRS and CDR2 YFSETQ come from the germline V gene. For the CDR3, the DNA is TGCGCCAGCAGCTTGAGACCTAGGAGCGGGGACGAGCAGTACTTC. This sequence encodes CASSLRPRSGDEQYF. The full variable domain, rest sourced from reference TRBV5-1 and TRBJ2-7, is KAGVTQTPRYLIKTRGQQVTLSCSPISGHRSVSWYQQTPGQGLQFLFEYFSETQRNKGNFPGRFSGRQFSNSRSEMNVSTLELGDSALYLCASSLRPRSGDEQYFGPGTRLTVT.

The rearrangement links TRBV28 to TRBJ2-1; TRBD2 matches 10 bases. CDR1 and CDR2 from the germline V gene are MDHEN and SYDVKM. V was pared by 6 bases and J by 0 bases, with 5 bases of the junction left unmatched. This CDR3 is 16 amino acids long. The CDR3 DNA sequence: TGTGCCAGCAGACTAGCGGGAAAGAGCTCCTACAATGAGCAGTTCTTC. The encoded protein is CASRLAGKSSYNEQFF.

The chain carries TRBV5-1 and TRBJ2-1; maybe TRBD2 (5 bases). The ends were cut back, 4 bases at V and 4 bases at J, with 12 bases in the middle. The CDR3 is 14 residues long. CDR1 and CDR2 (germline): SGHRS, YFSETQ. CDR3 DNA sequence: TGCGCCAGCAGCGCCTCGGACTGGTACAATGAGCAGTTCTTC. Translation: CASSASDWYNEQFF.

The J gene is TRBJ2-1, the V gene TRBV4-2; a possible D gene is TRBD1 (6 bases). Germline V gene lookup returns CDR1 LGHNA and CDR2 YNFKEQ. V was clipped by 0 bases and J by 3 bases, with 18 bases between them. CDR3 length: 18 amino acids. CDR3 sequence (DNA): TGTGCCAGCAGCCAAGAGGGGGCCGATGCGTCCGGCTACAATGAGCAGTTCTTC. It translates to CASSQEGADASGYNEQFF.

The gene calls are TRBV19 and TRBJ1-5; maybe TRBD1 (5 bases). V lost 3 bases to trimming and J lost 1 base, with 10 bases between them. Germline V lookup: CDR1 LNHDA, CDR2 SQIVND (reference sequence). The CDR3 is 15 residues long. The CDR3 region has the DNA TGTGCCAGTAGTATTCAGAGACAGAGCAATCAGCCCCAGCATTTT. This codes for CASSIQRQSNQPQHF.

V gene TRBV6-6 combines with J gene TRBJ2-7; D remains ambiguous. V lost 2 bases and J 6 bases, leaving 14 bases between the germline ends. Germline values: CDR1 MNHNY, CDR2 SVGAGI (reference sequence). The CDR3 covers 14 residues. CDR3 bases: TGTGCCAGCAGTTACCTCGCCCCAGGCTCCGAGCAGTACTTC. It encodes CASSYLAPGSEQYF.

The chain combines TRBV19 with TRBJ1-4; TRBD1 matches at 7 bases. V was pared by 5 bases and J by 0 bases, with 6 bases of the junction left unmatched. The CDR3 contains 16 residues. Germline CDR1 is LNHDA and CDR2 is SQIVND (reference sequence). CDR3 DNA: TGTGCCAGTAGTCCCTGGGACAGTCCAACTAATGAAAAACTGTTTTTT. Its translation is CASSPWDSPTNEKLFF.

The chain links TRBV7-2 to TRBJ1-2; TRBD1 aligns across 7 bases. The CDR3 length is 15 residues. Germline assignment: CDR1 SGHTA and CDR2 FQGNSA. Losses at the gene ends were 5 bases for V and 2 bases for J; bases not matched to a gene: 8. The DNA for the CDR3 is TGTGCCAGCAGCCAACATCAGACAGGGAACTATGGCTACACCTTC. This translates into CASSQHQTGNYGYTF.

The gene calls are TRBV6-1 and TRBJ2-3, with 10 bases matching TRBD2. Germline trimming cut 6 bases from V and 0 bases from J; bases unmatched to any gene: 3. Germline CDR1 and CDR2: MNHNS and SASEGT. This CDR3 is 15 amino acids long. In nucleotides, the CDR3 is TGTGCCAGCAGCCGACTAGCGGGCAGCACAGATACGCAGTATTTT. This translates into CASSRLAGSTDTQYF.

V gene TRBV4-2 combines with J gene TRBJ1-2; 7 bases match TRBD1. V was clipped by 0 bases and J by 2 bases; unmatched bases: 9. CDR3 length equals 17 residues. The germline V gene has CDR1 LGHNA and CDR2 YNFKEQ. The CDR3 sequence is CASSQEPRDRVNYGYTF. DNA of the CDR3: TGTGCCAGCAGCCAAGAACCCCGGGACAGAGTAAACTATGGCTACACCTTC.

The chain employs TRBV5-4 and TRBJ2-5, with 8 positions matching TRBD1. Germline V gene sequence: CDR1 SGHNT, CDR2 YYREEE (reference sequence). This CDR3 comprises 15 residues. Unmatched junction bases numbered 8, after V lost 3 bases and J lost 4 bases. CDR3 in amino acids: CASSSWTGNIETQYF. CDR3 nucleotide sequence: TGTGCCAGCAGCTCATGGACAGGGAATATAGAGACCCAGTACTTC. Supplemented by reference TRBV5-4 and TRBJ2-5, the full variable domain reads ETGVTQSPTHLIKTRGQQVTLRCSSQSGHNTVSWYQQALGQGPQFIFQYYREEENGRGNFPPRFSGLQFPNYSSELNVNALELDDSALYLCASSSWTGNIETQYFGPGTRLLVL.

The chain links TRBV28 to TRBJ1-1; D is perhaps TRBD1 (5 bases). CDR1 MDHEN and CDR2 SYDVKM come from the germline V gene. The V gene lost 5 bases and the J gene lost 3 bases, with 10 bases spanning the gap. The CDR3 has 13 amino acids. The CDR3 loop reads CASSETEDTEAFF. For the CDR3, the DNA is TGTGCCAGCAGTGAGACAGAGGACACTGAAGCTTTCTTT.

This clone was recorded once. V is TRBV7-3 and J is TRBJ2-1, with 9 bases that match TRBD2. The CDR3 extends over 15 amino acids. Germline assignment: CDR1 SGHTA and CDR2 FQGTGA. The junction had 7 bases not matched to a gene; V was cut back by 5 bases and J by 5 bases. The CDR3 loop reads CASSKFAGGNNEQFF. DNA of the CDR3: TGTGCCAGCAGCAAGTTCGCGGGAGGGAACAATGAGCAGTTCTTC.

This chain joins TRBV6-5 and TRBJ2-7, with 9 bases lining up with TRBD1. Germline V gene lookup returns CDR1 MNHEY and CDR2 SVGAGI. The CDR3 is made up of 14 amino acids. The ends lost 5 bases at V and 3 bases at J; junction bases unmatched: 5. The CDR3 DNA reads TGTGCCAGCAGTCGGGGACAGGGAGGCTACGAGCAGTACTTC. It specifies CASSRGQGGYEQYF.

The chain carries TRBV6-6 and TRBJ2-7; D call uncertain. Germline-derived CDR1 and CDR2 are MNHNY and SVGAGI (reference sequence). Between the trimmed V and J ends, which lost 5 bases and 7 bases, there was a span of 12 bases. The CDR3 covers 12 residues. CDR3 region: CASSNQPGEQYF. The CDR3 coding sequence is TGTGCCAGCAGTAACCAGCCAGGAGAGCAGTACTTC.

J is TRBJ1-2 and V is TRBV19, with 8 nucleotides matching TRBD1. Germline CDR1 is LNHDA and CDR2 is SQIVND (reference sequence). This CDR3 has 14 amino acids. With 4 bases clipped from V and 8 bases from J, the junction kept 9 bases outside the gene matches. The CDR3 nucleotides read TGTGCCAGTAGTAGAGGGGCAGGGGGCTTCGGCTACACCTTC. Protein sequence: CASSRGAGGFGYTF.

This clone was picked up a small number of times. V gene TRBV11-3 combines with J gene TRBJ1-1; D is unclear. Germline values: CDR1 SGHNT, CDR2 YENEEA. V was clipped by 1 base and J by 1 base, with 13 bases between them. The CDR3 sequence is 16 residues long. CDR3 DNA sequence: TGTGCCAGCAGCTTAGGATTGGTCTGGCCGAACACTGAAGCTTTCTTT. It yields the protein CASSLGLVWPNTEAFF.

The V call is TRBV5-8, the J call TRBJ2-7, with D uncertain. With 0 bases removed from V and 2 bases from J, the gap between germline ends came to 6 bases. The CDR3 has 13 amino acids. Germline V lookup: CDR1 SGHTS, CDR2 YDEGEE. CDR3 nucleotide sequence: TGTGCCAGCAGCTTGGGTAGTCCCTACGAGCAGTACTTC. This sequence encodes CASSLGSPYEQYF.

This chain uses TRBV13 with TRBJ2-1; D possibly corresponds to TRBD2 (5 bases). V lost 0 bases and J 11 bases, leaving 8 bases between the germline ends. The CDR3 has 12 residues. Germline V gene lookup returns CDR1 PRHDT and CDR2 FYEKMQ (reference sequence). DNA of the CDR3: TGTGCCAGCAGCTTAGGACGACTACAGCAGTTCTTC. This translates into CASSLGRLQQFF.

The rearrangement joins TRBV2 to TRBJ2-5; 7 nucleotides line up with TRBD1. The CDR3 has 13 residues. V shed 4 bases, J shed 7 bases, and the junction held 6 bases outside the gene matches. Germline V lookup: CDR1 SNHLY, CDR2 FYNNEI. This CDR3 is CASSAGAGGTQYF. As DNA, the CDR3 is TGTGCCAGCAGTGCCGGGGCAGGGGGGACCCAGTACTTC.

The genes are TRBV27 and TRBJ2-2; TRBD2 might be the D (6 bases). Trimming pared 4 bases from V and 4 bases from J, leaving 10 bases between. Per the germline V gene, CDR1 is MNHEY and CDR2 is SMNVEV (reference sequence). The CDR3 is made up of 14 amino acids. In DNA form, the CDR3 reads TGTGCCAGCAGTTCGGGACTGATCACCGGGGAGCTGTTTTTT. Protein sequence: CASSSGLITGELFF.

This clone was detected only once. CDR3 in DNA: TGTGCCAGTACCTCAGACAGGGGCAGATATGCCACTGAAGCTTTCTTT. It encodes CASTSDRGRYATEAFF. The rearrangement uses TRBV19 and TRBJ1-1, with 8 bases fitting TRBD1. The CDR3 loop spans 16 amino acids. The V gene end was trimmed by 7 bases and the J gene end by 4 bases; junction bases not matched to a gene: 14. Germline lookup yields CDR1 LNHDA and CDR2 SQIVND (reference sequence).

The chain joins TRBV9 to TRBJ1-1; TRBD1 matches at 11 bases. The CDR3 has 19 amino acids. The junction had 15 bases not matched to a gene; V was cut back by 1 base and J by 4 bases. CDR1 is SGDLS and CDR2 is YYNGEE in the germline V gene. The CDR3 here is CASSVLALGQGGGGTEAFF. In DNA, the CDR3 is TGTGCCAGCAGCGTACTGGCCCTGGGACAGGGGGGCGGGGGCACTGAAGCTTTCTTT.

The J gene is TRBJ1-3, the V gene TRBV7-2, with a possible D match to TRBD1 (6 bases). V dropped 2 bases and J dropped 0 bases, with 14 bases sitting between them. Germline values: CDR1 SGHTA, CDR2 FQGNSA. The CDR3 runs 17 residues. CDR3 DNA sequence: TGTGCCAGCAGCTTAAATGGACAGCAATACTCTGGAAACACCATATATTTT. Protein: CASSLNGQQYSGNTIYF.

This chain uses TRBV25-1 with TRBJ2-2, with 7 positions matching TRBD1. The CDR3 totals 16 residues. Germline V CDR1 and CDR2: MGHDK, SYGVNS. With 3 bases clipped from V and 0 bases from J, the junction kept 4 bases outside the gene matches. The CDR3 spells CASSETGFSNTGELFF. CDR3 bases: TGTGCCAGCAGTGAGACAGGGTTTTCGAACACCGGGGAGCTGTTTTTT. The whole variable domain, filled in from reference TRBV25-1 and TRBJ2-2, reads EADIYQTPRYLVIGTGKKITLECSQTMGHDKMYWYQQDPGMELHLIHYSYGVNSTEKGDLSSESTVSRIRTEHFPLTLESARPSHTSQYLCASSETGFSNTGELFFGEGSRLTVL.

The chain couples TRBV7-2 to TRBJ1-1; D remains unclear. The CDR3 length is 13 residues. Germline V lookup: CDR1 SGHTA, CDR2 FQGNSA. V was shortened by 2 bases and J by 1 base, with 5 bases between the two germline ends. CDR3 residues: CASSLLRNTEAFF. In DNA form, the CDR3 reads TGTGCCAGCAGCTTACTTCGGAACACTGAAGCTTTCTTT.

The CDR3 DNA follows: TGTGCCAGCTCACCGCGGGAGGGGGGCGGTGACGAGCAGTACGTC. It codes for CASSPREGGGDEQYV. The chain uses TRBV18 and TRBJ2-7, with 9 positions matching TRBD2. CDR3 length equals 15 residues. The J segment lost 5 bases and the V segment lost 3 bases, leaving 8 bases of the junction unmatched. Germline V gene lookup returns CDR1 KGHSH and CDR2 LQKENI.

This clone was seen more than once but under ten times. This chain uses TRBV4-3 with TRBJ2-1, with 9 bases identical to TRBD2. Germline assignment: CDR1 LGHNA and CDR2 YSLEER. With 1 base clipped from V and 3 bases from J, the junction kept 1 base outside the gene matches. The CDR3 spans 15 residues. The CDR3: CASSQGSGSYNEQFF. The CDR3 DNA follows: TGCGCCAGCAGCCAAGGTAGCGGGAGCTACAATGAGCAGTTCTTC.